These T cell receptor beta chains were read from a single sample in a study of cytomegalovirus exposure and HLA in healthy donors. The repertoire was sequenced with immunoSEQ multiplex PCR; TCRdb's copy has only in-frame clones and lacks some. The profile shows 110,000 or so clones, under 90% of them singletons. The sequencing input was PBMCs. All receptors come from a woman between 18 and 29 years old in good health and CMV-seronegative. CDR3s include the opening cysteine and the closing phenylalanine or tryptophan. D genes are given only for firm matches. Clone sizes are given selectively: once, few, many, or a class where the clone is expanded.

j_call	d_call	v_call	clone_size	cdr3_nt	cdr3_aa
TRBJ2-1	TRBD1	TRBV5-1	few	TGCGCCAGCAGCTTGTCCGGGACAGTCTACAATGAGCAGTTCTTC	CASSLSGTVYNEQFF
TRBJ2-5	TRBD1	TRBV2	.	TGTGCCAGCGCATTCGACAGGGGGAGGGAAGAGACCCAGTACTTC	CASAFDRGREETQYF
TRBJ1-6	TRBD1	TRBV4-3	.	TGCGCCAGCAGCCAAGAGATGACAGGGGAGGGTTCACCCCTCCACTTT	CASSQEMTGEGSPLHF
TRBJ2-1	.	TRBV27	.	TGTGCCAGCAGTTTATTCCCCCCCGGGACACCAAATGAGCAGTTCTTC	CASSLFPPGTPNEQFF
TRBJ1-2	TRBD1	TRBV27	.	TGTGCCAGCAGTTCCCTACGACAGGGCCCCTATGGCTACACCTTC	CASSSLRQGPYGYTF
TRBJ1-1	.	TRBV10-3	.	TGTGCCATCACGGGAGAGGGTACTGAAGCTTTCTTT	CAITGEGTEAFF
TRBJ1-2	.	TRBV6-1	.	TGTGCCAGCCCCCACCCGGGAGGCTACACCTTC	CASPHPGGYTF
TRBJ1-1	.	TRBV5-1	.	TGCGCCAGCAGCTCCCTCGGACAAGTCACTGAAGCTTTCTTT	CASSSLGQVTEAFF
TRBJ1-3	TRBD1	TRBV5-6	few	TGTGCCAGCAGCTTGGCCGGACAGGGGAGAAACACCATATATTTT	CASSLAGQGRNTIYF
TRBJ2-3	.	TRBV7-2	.	TGTGCCAGCAGCTTATTGGCGGGGAGCGGCACAGATACGCAGTATTTT	CASSLLAGSGTDTQYF
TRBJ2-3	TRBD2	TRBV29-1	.	TGCAGCGTTGAAGTAGCGGGGGGGCCCGCAGATACGCAGTATTTT	CSVEVAGGPADTQYF
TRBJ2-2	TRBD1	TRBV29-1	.	TGCAGCGCAGGAATACAGGGGCACACCGGGGAGCTGTTTTTT	CSAGIQGHTGELFF
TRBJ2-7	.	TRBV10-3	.	TGTGCCATCAGTGAGTCGGGCAGCAGCACCTACGAGCAGTACTTC	CAISESGSSTYEQYF
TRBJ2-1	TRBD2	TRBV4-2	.	TGTGCCAGCAGCCGCGGACTAGCGGGAGAGAATGAGCAGTTCTTC	CASSRGLAGENEQFF
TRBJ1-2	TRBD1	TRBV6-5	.	TGTGCCAGCAGGTCTCGGACAGGGGATTATGGCTACACCTTC	CASRSRTGDYGYTF
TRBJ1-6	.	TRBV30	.	TGTGCCTGGAGTGGAGCTAGGTCGGGGAGCTCCTATAATTCACCCCTCCACTTT	CAWSGARSGSSYNSPLHF
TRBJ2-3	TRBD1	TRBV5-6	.	TGTGCCAGCAGCTCCAGGGGGCTTAGCACAGATACGCAGTATTTT	CASSSRGLSTDTQYF
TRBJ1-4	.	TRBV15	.	TGTGCCACCAGCAGTGAACCAAGGACAGCCGCCGGTGAAAAACTGTTTTTT	CATSSEPRTAAGEKLFF
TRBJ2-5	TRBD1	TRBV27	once	TGTGCCAGCAGTCCTCTGACAGGGCCCCAAGAGACCCAGTACTTC	CASSPLTGPQETQYF
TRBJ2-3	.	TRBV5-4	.	TGTGCCAGCAGCCTAGACACAGATACGCAGTATTTT	CASSLDTDTQYF
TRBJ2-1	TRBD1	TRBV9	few	TGTGCCAGCAGCCCCTCGGGACAGAACTCCTACAATGAGCAGTTCTTC	CASSPSGQNSYNEQFF
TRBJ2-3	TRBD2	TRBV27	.	TGTGCCAGCAGTTTATTGGGTAGCGGGGGGTATGTAGATACGCAGTATTTT	CASSLLGSGGYVDTQYF
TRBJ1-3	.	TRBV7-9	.	TGTGCCAGCAGCTTAGTCATCACAGCTCCATCACCTGGAAACACCATATATTTT	CASSLVITAPSPGNTIYF
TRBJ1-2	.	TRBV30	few	TGTGCCTGGAACGGTAACTATGGCTACACCTTC	CAWNGNYGYTF
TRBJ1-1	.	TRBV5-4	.	TGTGCCAGCAGCTTCTCAGGGAACACTGAAGCTTTCTTT	CASSFSGNTEAFF
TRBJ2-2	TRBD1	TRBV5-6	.	TGTGCCAGCAGCTTGGGACAGGGCGGTACCGGGGAGCTGTTTTTT	CASSLGQGGTGELFF
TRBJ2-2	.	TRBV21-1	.	TGTGCCAGCAGCAATAGTAATCGAGGAGGGGCCCACCGGGATACCGGGGAGCTGTTTTTT	CASSNSNRGGAHRDTGELFF
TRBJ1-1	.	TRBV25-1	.	TGTGCCAGCAGGTGGCACCGTGAAGCTTTCTTT	CASRWHREAFF
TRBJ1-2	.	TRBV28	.	TGTGCCAGCAGTTACTCCTATGGCTACACCTTC	CASSYSYGYTF
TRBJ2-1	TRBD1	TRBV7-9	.	TGTGCCAGCAGCCCCGTCAGGGACAGAAATGAGCAGTTCTTC	CASSPVRDRNEQFF
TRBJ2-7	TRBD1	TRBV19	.	TGTGCCAGTAGCATACTCCGGGACAGTCTCAACGAGCAGTACTTC	CASSILRDSLNEQYF
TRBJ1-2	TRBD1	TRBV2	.	TGTGCCAGCAGTGAGTCAGGGGGGCGTTTCGATGGCTACACCTTC	CASSESGGRFDGYTF
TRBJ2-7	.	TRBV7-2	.	TGTGCCAGCAGCTTAACAGGGCAGGGCTCCTACGAGCAGTACTTC	CASSLTGQGSYEQYF
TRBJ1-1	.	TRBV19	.	TGTGCCAGTAGTATTGGGGGCAACACTGAAGCTTTCTTT	CASSIGGNTEAFF
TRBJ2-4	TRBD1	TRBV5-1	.	TGCGCCAGCAACCAGAATTACGGGACAGAAAACATTCAGTACTTC	CASNQNYGTENIQYF
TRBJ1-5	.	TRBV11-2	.	TGTGCCAGCAGCTTAGCTGGTGGAGAACAGCCCCAGCATTTT	CASSLAGGEQPQHF
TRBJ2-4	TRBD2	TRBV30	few	TGTGCCTGGAGTGGGGGACTAGCGGGGGTGAATTTAAACATTCAGTACTTC	CAWSGGLAGVNLNIQYF
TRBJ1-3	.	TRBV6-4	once	TGTGCCAGCAGTGACTCTTCTCTACTGGCTGGAAACACCATATATTTT	CASSDSSLLAGNTIYF
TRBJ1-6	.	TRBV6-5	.	TGTGCCAGCAGTTACGGGACTTCTAATTCACCCCTCCACTTT	CASSYGTSNSPLHF
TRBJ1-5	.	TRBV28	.	TGTGCCAGCTCCTACAGGGCCCCAAATCAGCCCCAGCATTTT	CASSYRAPNQPQHF